The sequence of this TCR beta chain was determined in a study of blood T cell repertoires in COVID-19. Study details: The origin of the acute and convalescent COVID-19 samples was the United States, Italy and Spain.

There are 15 residues in the CDR3. Trimming pared 5 bases from V and 5 bases from J, leaving 18 bases between. Germline values: CDR1 KGHSH, CDR2 LQKENI. In the source study's methods: Estimates of nucleated cell counts were drawn from the amplification of reference gene primers. The protocol was immunoSEQ multiplex PCR, while the TCRdb copy is restricted to in-frame clones and leaves out a portion. The V and J calls and clone size were taken over from that table, and D and trimming were inferred from the DNA. In the table there are more than 45,000 clones, approximately 90% of which are singletons. The sequencing sample was made of peripheral blood. The source is an elderly woman with acute or convalescent COVID-19. V gene TRBV18 combines with J gene TRBJ2-5; D is perhaps TRBD2 (6 bases). The CDR3 region is CASSSMTGRGETQYF. The CDR3 nucleotides read TGTGCCAGCTCATCCATGACTGGGCGGGGCGAGACCCAGTACTTC. The full variable domain, completed using reference TRBV18 and TRBJ2-5, is NAGVMQNPRHLVRRRGQEARLRCSPMKGHSHVYWYRQLPEEGLKFMVYLQKENIIDESGMPKERFSAEFPKEGPSILRIQQVVRGDSAAYFCASSSMTGRGETQYFGPGTRLLVL.